Sequencing of this T cell receptor beta chain was carried out in a study of blood T cell repertoires in COVID-19. Looking at the study overall: COVID-19 samples, acute and convalescent, were from the United States, Italy and Spain.

Produced via immunoSEQ multiplex PCR; TCRdb's table is partial and in-frame only. The table includes 200,000 to 250,000 clones, around nine tenths detected once. The V end was cut by 4 bases, the J end by 5 bases, with 18 bases between. This CDR3 is 15 amino acids long. From germline, CDR1 is SGHNT and CDR2 YYREEE (reference sequence). The material sequenced was peripheral blood. The receptor was derived from a woman in her late teens or twenties who had recovered from COVID-19. The chain has TRBV5-4 and TRBJ2-5, with a tentative D call TRBD2 (5 bases). The CDR3 loop reads CASSPFRPGGETQYF. As DNA, the CDR3 is TGTGCCAGCAGCCCATTTAGACCGGGCGGGGAGACCCAGTACTTC.